This T cell receptor beta chain is drawn from a study of blood T cell repertoires in COVID-19. At the level of the study: Samples taken during acute and convalescent COVID-19 were collected in the United States, Italy and Spain.

Germline V lookup: CDR1 LNHDA, CDR2 SQIVND (reference sequence). This CDR3 contains 16 residues. After removal of 0 bases from V and 5 bases from J, the junction contained 6 bases not matched to a gene. Generated by immunoSEQ multiplex PCR, the TCRdb table keeps only in-frame clones and is missing some. The table includes 75,000 to 90,000 clones, under 95% detected once. Input material: peripheral blood. This receptor was obtained from a human donor in a cohort sampled during active COVID-19. The chain links TRBV19 to TRBJ1-5, with TRBD1 identical over 8 bases. Here the CDR3 reads CASSIEGQGAHQPQHF. The CDR3 DNA reads as TGTGCCAGTAGTATAGAAGGGCAGGGGGCCCATCAGCCCCAGCATTTT.